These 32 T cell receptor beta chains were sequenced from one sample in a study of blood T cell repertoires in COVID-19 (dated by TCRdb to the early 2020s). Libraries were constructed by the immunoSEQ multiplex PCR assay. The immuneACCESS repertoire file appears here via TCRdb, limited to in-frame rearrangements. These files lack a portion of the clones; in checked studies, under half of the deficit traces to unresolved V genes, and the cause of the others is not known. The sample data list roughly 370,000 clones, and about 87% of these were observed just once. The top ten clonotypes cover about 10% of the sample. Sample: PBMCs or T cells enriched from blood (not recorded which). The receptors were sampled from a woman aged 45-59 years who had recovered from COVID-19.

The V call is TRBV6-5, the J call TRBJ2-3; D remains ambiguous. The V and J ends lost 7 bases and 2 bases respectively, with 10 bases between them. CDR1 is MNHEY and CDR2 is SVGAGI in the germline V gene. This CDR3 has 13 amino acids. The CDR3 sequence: CASKQVITDTQYF. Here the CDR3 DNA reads TGTGCCAGCAAGCAGGTGATCACAGATACGCAGTATTTT.

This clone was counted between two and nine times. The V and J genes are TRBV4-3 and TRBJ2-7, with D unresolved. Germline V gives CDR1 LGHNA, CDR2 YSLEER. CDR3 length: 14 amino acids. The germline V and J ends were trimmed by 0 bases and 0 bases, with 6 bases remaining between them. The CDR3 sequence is CASSQDGSSYEQYF. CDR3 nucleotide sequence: TGCGCCAGCAGCCAAGATGGCAGCTCCTACGAGCAGTACTTC.

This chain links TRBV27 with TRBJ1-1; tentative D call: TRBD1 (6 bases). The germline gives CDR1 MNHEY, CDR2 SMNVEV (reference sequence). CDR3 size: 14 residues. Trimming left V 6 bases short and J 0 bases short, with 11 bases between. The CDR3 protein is CASRRGQVNTEAFF. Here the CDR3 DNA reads TGTGCCAGCAGGCGGGGGCAGGTGAACACTGAAGCTTTCTTT.

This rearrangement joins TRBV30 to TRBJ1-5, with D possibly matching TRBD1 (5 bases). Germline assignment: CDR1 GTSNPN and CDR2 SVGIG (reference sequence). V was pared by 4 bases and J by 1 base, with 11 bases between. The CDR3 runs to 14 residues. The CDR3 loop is CAWNGAASNQPQHF. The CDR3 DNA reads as TGTGCCTGGAATGGGGCAGCGAGCAATCAGCCCCAGCATTTT.

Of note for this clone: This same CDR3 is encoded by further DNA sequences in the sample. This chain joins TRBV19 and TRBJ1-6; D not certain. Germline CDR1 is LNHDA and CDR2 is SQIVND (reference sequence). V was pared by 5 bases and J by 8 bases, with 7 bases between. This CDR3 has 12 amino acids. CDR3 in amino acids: CASSSRDSPLHF. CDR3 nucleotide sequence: TGTGCCAGTAGTTCTCGGGATTCACCCCTCCACTTT.

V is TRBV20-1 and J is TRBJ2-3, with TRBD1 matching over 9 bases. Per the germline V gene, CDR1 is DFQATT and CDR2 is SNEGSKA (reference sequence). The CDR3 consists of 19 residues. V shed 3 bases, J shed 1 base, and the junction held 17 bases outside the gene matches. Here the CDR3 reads CSASTVETGGWAGTDTQYF. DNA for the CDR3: TGCAGTGCTAGTACAGTGGAGACAGGGGGTTGGGCCGGCACAGATACGCAGTATTTT.

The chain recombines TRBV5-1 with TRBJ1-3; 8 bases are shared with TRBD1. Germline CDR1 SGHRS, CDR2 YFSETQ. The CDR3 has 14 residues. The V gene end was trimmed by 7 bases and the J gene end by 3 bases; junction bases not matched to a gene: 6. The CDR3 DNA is TGCGCCAGCGGCCCCGACAGGGGTGGAAACACCATATATTTT. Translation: CASGPDRGGNTIYF.

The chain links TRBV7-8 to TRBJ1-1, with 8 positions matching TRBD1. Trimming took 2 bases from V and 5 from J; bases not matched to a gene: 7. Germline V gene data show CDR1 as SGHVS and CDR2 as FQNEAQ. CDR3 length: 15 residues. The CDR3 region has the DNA TGTGCCAGCAGCTTATATCAGGGGGCAAGGACTGAAGCTTTCTTT. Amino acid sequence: CASSLYQGARTEAFF.

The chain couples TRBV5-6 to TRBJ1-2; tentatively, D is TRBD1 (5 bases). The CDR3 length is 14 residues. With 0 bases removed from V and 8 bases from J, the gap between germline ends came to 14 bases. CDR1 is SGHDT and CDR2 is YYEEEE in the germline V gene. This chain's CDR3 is CASSLAHGAGGYTF. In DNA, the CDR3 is TGTGCCAGCAGCTTGGCCCATGGGGCTGGCGGCTACACCTTC.

In DNA, the CDR3 is TGTGCCAGCAGCTTAGGTCGGGGGAGCGGGAGCACCGGGGAGCTGTTTTTT. Translated, it gives CASSLGRGSGSTGELFF. The gene calls are TRBV7-2 and TRBJ2-2; TRBD2 matches at 8 bases. The CDR3 is made up of 17 amino acids. Germline V gives CDR1 SGHTA, CDR2 FQGNSA. The ends lost 1 base at V and 4 bases at J; junction bases unmatched: 8.

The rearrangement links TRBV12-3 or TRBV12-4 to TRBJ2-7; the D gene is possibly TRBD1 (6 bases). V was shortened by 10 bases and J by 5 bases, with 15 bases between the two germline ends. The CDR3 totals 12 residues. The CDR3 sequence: CATGRTDHEQYF. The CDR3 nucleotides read TGTGCCACAGGACGGACAGACCACGAGCAGTACTTC.

The CDR3 reads CASSISQGIRYEQYF. CDR3 sequence (DNA): TGTGCCAGTAGTATCTCTCAGGGTATTAGGTACGAGCAGTACTTC. The V and J genes are TRBV19 and TRBJ2-7; D is possibly TRBD1 (5 bases). Between the trimmed V and J ends, which lost 3 bases and 4 bases, there was a span of 16 bases. This CDR3 spans 15 amino acids. In germline, CDR1 is LNHDA, CDR2 SQIVND (reference sequence).

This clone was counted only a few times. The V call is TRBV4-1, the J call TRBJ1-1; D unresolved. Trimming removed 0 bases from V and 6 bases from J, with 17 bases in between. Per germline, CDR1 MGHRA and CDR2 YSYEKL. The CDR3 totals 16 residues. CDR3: CASSQEGGQKRSEAFF. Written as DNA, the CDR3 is TGCGCCAGCAGCCAAGAAGGCGGTCAGAAACGGTCTGAAGCTTTCTTT.

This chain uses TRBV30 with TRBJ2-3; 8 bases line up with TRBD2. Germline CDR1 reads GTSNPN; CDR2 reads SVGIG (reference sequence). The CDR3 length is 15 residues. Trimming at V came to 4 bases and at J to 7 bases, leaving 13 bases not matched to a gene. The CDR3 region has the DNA TGTGCCTGGACAACCCTCGGGGGGGGGACAAATACGCAGTATTTT. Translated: CAWTTLGGGTNTQYF.

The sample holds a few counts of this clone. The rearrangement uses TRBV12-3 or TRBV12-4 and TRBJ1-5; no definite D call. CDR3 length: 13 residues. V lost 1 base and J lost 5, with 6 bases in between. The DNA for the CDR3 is TGTGCCAGCAGTTTAGTGGTAGATCAGCCCCAGCATTTT. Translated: CASSLVVDQPQHF.

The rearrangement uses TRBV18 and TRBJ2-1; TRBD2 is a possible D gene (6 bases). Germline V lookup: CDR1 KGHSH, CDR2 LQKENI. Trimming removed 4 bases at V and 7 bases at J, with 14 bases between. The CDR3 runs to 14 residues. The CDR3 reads CASSRRDRSNEQFF. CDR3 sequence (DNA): TGTGCCAGCTCACGGCGGGATAGGTCTAATGAGCAGTTCTTC.

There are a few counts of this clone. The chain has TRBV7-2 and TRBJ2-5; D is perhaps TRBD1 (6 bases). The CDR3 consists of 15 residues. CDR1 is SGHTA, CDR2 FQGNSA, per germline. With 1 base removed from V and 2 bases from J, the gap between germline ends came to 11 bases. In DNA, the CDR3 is TGTGCCAGCAGCTTAGGGGGGACAAAGCAAGAGACCCAGTACTTC. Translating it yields CASSLGGTKQETQYF.

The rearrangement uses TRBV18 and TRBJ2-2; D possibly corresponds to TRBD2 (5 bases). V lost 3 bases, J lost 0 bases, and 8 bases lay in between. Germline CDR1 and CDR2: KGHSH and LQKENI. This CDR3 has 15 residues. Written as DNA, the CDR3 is TGTGCCAGCTCACCGCCGGGGTCGAACACCGGGGAGCTGTTTTTT. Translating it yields CASSPPGSNTGELFF.

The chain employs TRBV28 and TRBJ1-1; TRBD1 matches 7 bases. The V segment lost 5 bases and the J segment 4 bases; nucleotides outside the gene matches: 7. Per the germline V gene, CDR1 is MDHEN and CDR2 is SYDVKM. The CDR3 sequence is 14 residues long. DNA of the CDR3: TGTGCCAGCAGTGACAGGGTTCGGAGCACTGAAGCTTTCTTT. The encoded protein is CASSDRVRSTEAFF.

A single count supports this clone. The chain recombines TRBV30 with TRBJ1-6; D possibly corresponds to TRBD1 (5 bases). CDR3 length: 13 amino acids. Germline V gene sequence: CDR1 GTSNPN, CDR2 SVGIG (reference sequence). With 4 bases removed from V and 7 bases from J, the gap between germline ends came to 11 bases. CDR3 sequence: CAWTNRGNSPLHF. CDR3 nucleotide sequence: TGTGCCTGGACGAACCGGGGGAATTCACCCCTCCACTTT.

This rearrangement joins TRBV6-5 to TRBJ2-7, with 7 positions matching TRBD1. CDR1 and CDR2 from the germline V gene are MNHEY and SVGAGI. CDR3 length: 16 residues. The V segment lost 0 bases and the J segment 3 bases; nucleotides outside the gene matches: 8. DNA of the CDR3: TGTGCCAGCAGTTACTCCGGGACAGAAAAAATCTACGAGCAGTACTTC. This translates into CASSYSGTEKIYEQYF.

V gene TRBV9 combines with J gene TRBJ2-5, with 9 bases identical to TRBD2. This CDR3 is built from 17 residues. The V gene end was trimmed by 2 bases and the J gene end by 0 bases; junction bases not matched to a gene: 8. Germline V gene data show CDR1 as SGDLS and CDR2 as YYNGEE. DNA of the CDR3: TGTGCCAGCAGCGTTGGCTCGAGCGGGGGGAACCAAGAGACCCAGTACTTC. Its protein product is CASSVGSSGGNQETQYF.

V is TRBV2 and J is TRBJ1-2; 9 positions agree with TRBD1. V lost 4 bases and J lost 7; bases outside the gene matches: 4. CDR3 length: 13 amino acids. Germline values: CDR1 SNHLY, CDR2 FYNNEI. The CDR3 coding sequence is TGTGCCAGCAGTGGGGGGGACAGGGTTGGCTACACCTTC. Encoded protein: CASSGGDRVGYTF. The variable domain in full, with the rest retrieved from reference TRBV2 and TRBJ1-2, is EPEVTQTPSHQVTQMGQEVILRCVPISNHLYFYWYRQILGQKVEFLVSFYNNEISEKSEIFDDQFSVERPDGSNFTLKIRSTKLEDSAMYFCASSGGDRVGYTFGSGTRLTVV.

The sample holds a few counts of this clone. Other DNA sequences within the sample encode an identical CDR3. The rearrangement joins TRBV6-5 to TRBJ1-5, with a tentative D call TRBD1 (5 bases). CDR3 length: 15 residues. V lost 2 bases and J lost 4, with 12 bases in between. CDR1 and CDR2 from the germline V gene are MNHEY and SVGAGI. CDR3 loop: CASSYGQGGNQPQHF. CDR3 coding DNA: TGTGCCAGCAGTTACGGGCAGGGAGGTAATCAGCCCCAGCATTTT.

Written as DNA, the CDR3 is TGTGCCAGCAGCTTAGACCCCTACCCCCAGGGTATGGGCACTGAAGCTTTCTTT. This sequence encodes CASSLDPYPQGMGTEAFF. The chain combines TRBV7-8 with TRBJ1-1; weak D call: TRBD1 (5 bases). This CDR3 contains 18 residues. Germline V gene data show CDR1 as SGHVS and CDR2 as FQNEAQ. V shed 1 base and J shed 4 bases, with 22 bases lying between them. The full variable domain, in which reference TRBV7-8 and TRBJ1-1 provide the parts outside the CDR3, is GAGVSQSPRYKVAKRGQDVALRCDPISGHVSLFWYQQALGQGPEFLTYFQNEAQLDKSGLPSDRFFAERPEGSVSTLKIQRTQQEDSAVYLCASSLDPYPQGMGTEAFFGQGTRLTVV.

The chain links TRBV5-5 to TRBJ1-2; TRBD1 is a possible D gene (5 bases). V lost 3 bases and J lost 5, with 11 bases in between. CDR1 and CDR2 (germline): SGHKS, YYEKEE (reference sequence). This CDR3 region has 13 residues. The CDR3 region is CASSSAGVYGYTF. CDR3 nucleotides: TGTGCCAGCAGCTCGGCGGGGGTTTATGGCTACACCTTC.

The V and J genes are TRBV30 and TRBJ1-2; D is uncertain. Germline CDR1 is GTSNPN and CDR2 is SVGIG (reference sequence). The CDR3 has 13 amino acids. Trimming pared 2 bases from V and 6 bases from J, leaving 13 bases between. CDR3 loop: CAWSTVRENGYTF. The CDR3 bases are TGTGCCTGGAGTACGGTTAGGGAGAATGGCTACACCTTC.

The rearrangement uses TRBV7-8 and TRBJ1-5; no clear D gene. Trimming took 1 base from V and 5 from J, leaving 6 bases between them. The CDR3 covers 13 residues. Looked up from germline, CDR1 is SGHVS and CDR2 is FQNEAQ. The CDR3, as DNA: TGTGCCAGCAGCTTAGTATCCGATCAGCCCCAGCATTTT. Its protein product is CASSLVSDQPQHF.

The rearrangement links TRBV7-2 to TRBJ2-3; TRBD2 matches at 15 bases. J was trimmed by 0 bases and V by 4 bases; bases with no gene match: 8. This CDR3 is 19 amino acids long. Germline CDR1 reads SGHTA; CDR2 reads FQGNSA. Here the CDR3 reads CASSSPGTSGGTSTDTQYF. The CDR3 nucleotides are TGTGCCAGCAGCTCCCCCGGGACTAGCGGGGGGACTAGCACAGATACGCAGTATTTT.

DNA of the CDR3: TGTGCCAGCTCACCGGCTCGGGACAGCGGCTACACCTTC. This encodes CASSPARDSGYTF. The chain employs TRBV18 and TRBJ1-2; 7 positions match TRBD1. Germline CDR1 KGHSH, CDR2 LQKENI. V dropped 3 bases and J dropped 8; count of bases not matched to a gene: 6. The CDR3 spans 13 residues.

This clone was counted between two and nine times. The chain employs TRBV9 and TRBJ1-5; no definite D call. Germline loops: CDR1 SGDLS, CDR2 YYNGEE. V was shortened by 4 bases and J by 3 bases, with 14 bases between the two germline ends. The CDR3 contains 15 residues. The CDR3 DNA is TGTGCCAGCAGCCCAACATGGGCCCACAATCAGCCCCAGCATTTT. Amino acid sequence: CASSPTWAHNQPQHF. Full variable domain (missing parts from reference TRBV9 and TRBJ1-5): DSGVTQTPKHLITATGQRVTLRCSPRSGDLSVYWYQQSLDQGLQFLIQYYNGEERAKGNILERFSAQQFPDLHSELNLSSLELGDSALYFCASSPTWAHNQPQHFGDGTRLSIL.

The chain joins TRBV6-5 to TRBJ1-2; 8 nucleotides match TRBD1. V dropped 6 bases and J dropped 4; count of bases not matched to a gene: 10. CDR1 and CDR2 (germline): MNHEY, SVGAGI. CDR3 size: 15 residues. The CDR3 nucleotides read TGTGCCAGCAGCGACGGGACAGGAGAAATCTATGGCTACACCTTC. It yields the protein CASSDGTGEIYGYTF.